The 25 T cell receptor beta chains in this list originate from one sample, sequenced in a study of radiotherapy plus CTLA-4 blockade in lung cancer. The protocol was immunoSEQ multiplex PCR, while the TCRdb copy is restricted to in-frame clones and leaves out a portion. The sample lists tens of thousands of clones, 83% seen once, with over 0.75% in the top ten. The specimen comprised peripheral blood, sampled from a patient treated with radiotherapy plus ipilimumab. The receptors derive from a human donor with non-small cell lung cancer who had stable disease on radiotherapy plus ipilimumab.

This clone was seen once. This chain uses TRBV11-2 with TRBJ1-1, with a possible D match to TRBD1 (5 bases). Germline-derived CDR1 and CDR2 are SGHAT and FQNNGV. V shed 5 bases and J shed 3 bases, with 16 bases lying between them. CDR3 length equals 15 residues. CDR3 loop: CASSLNWGGDTEAFF. The CDR3 DNA sequence: TGTGCCAGCAGCCTGAACTGGGGAGGGGACACTGAAGCTTTCTTT.

CDR3 sequence (DNA): TGTGCCGCAGGCGGGGGCCGCTACGAGCAGTACTTC. As protein: CAAGGGRYEQYF. This chain connects TRBV6-5 to TRBJ2-7; D is perhaps TRBD2 (7 bases). The CDR3 has 12 residues. From germline, CDR1 is MNHEY and CDR2 SVGAGI. V gave up 11 bases and J gave up 3 bases, with 14 bases separating them.

This clone appeared a single time. V gene TRBV19 combines with J gene TRBJ1-2; no clear D gene. There are 13 residues in the CDR3. V lost 5 bases and J lost 3, with 10 bases in between. Germline V gives CDR1 LNHDA, CDR2 SQIVND (reference sequence). The DNA for the CDR3 is TGTGCCAGTAGTCAACCCCGGGACTATGGCTACACCTTC. Translated, it gives CASSQPRDYGYTF. Full variable domain (missing parts from reference TRBV19 and TRBJ1-2): DGGITQSPKYLFRKEGQNVTLSCEQNLNHDAMYWYRQDPGQGLRLIYYSQIVNDFQKGDIAEGYSVSREKKESFPLTVTSAQKNPTAFYLCASSQPRDYGYTFGSGTRLTVV.

The chain links TRBV28 to TRBJ2-3; maybe TRBD2 (5 bases). This CDR3 comprises 14 residues. V gave up 7 bases and J gave up 1 base, with 12 bases separating them. Per the germline V gene, CDR1 is MDHEN and CDR2 is SYDVKM. CDR3 protein: CASTAAGGTDTQYF. Here the CDR3 DNA reads TGTGCCAGCACAGCGGCCGGGGGCACAGATACGCAGTATTTT.

Only a few counts were recorded for this clone. This chain joins TRBV11-2 and TRBJ1-6; unclear D gene. Trimming took 4 bases from V and 3 from J, leaving 4 bases between them. CDR1 is SGHAT, CDR2 FQNNGV, per germline. This CDR3 spans 13 amino acids. The CDR3 sequence: CASSSHYNSPLHF. In nucleotides, the CDR3 is TGTGCCAGCAGCTCTCACTATAATTCACCCCTCCACTTT.

This rearrangement joins TRBV7-9 to TRBJ1-2, with 7 nucleotides matching TRBD1. V shed 2 bases and J 11 bases; nucleotides not matched to a gene: 8. Germline CDR1 is SEHNR and CDR2 is FQNEAQ (reference sequence). This CDR3 comprises 13 residues. The CDR3 DNA reads as TGTGCCAGCAGCTTACAGGGGGGCAGAGATTACACCTTC. Protein sequence: CASSLQGGRDYTF.

The V call is TRBV7-9, the J call TRBJ1-4, with D tentatively TRBD1 (6 bases). V was trimmed by 5 bases and J by 4 bases, leaving 11 bases between them. This CDR3 spans 14 amino acids. In germline, CDR1 is SEHNR, CDR2 FQNEAQ (reference sequence). Written as DNA, the CDR3 is TGTGCCAGCAGCCCGGGACAACGTAATGAAAAACTGTTTTTT. Protein product: CASSPGQRNEKLFF.

The chain couples TRBV29-1 to TRBJ1-1; D is perhaps TRBD1 (5 bases). The CDR3 loop spans 14 amino acids. From germline, CDR1 is SQVTM and CDR2 ANQGSEA. Between the trimmed V and J ends, which lost 1 base and 3 bases, there was a span of 12 bases. CDR3 loop: CSVEGWGGDTEAFF. DNA for the CDR3: TGCAGCGTTGAAGGTTGGGGGGGGGACACTGAAGCTTTCTTT.

The chain carries TRBV5-4 and TRBJ2-2, with D possibly being TRBD1 (6 bases). CDR3 length: 16 residues. CDR1 and CDR2 (germline): SGHNT, YYREEE (reference sequence). V gave up 4 bases and J gave up 4 bases, with 17 bases separating them. CDR3 protein: CASSGLGRGPTGELFF. In DNA form, the CDR3 reads TGTGCCAGCAGCGGTCTGGGCAGGGGACCCACCGGGGAGCTGTTTTTT. The full variable domain, rest sourced from reference TRBV5-4 and TRBJ2-2, is ETGVTQSPTHLIKTRGQQVTLRCSSQSGHNTVSWYQQALGQGPQFIFQYYREEENGRGNFPPRFSGLQFPNYSSELNVNALELDDSALYLCASSGLGRGPTGELFFGEGSRLTVL.

This sequence joins TRBV30 and TRBJ1-2; no definite D call. The V end lost 6 bases, the J end lost 2 bases, and 19 bases lay between the germline ends. In germline, CDR1 is GTSNPN, CDR2 SVGIG (reference sequence). This CDR3 contains 15 residues. The CDR3 bases are TGTGCCTGCCGGGAAGTAGACACCACAAACTATGGCTACACCTTC. Translated: CACREVDTTNYGYTF.

V is TRBV9 and J is TRBJ2-2; either TRBD1 or TRBD2 may fit D (6 bases each). Germline V gene lookup returns CDR1 SGDLS and CDR2 YYNGEE. The CDR3 runs 14 residues. V lost 4 bases and J lost 7, with 14 bases in between. The CDR3 here is CASSLQGGGGELFF. The CDR3 DNA is TGTGCCAGCAGCTTACAGGGAGGTGGCGGGGAGCTGTTTTTT.

The chain uses TRBV14 and TRBJ2-1; 10 bases are shared with TRBD2. This CDR3 is built from 22 residues. The germline V gene encodes CDR1 SGHDN and CDR2 FVKESK. V lost 0 bases to trimming and J lost 0 bases; unmatched junction nucleotides: 17. CDR3 DNA sequence: TGTGCCAGCAGCCAAGAAGGTGTTCGGAGCGGGAGGGCCTACCCCTCCTACAATGAGCAGTTCTTC. Its protein is CASSQEGVRSGRAYPSYNEQFF.

The sample holds one count of this clone. This chain connects TRBV28 to TRBJ1-3, with D tentatively TRBD1 (6 bases). Germline CDR1 and CDR2: MDHEN and SYDVKM. This CDR3 has 16 amino acids. The ends were cut back, 6 bases at V and 4 bases at J, with 19 bases in the middle. CDR3: CASRKTGRVDGNTIYF. CDR3 in DNA: TGTGCCAGCAGAAAAACAGGGAGGGTCGACGGAAACACCATATATTTT. The full variable domain, rest sourced from reference TRBV28 and TRBJ1-3, is DVKVTQSSRYLVKRTGEKVFLECVQDMDHENMFWYRQDPGLGLRLIYFSYDVKMKEKGDIPEGYSVSREKKERFSLILESASTNQTSMYLCASRKTGRVDGNTIYFGEGSWLTVV.

The chain joins TRBV6-4 to TRBJ1-4; 10 bases match TRBD1. Germline V lookup: CDR1 MRHNA, CDR2 SNTAGT. The CDR3 has 20 amino acids. The V gene end was trimmed by 2 bases and the J gene end by 7 bases; junction bases not matched to a gene: 19. The CDR3 is CASSDHVRRNDRGRGEKLFF. The CDR3 DNA is TGTGCCAGCAGTGACCACGTCCGCCGGAATGACAGGGGGCGCGGTGAAAAACTGTTTTTT.

This clone occurred once. V usage is TRBV7-8 and J usage is TRBJ2-3; 7 nucleotides match TRBD2. Looked up from germline, CDR1 is SGHVS and CDR2 is FQNEAQ. V gave up 5 bases and J gave up 2 bases; unmatched junction bases: 10. The length of the CDR3 is 16 residues. The CDR3 spells CASSVNSGGNTDTQYF. As DNA, the CDR3 is TGTGCCAGCAGCGTCAATTCCGGGGGGAACACAGATACGCAGTATTTT.

The J gene is TRBJ2-1, the V gene TRBV6-1, with 10 bases aligning to TRBD2. CDR1 and CDR2 from the germline V gene are MNHNS and SASEGT. CDR3 length: 14 residues. V shed 5 bases and J 6 bases; nucleotides not matched to a gene: 4. CDR3 nucleotides: TGTGCCAGCAGTCCGGGACTAGCGAGCAATGAGCAGTTCTTC. Residues: CASSPGLASNEQFF.

The chain has TRBV28 and TRBJ2-5; possibly TRBD1 or TRBD2 for D (5 bases each). The closer fit of TRBJ2-7 to the DNA end suggests the J call may be wrong. CDR3 length equals 14 residues. The V gene's germline CDR1 is MDHEN and CDR2 SYDVKM. The CDR3 DNA reads TGTGCCAGCAGGGGGACGGTGAGCTCCTACGAGCAGTACTTC. Translated, it gives CASRGTVSSYEQYF.

This rearrangement joins TRBV11-2 to TRBJ1-6; unclear D gene. Trimming took off 2 bases at V and 13 bases at J, with 15 bases between the two ends. The germline gives CDR1 SGHAT, CDR2 FQNNGV. The CDR3 consists of 14 residues. The CDR3 loop reads CASSLTRSASPLHF. CDR3 nucleotide sequence: TGTGCCAGCAGCTTAACGCGCTCGGCATCCCCCCTCCACTTT.

V gene TRBV11-2 combines with J gene TRBJ2-3; D is unclear. Germline CDR1 SGHAT, CDR2 FQNNGV. The V and J ends lost 5 bases and 6 bases respectively, with 9 bases between them. The CDR3 has 12 amino acids. The CDR3 here is CASSQSYDTQYF. The CDR3 bases are TGTGCCAGCAGCCAAAGCTACGATACGCAGTATTTT.

The chain combines TRBV28 with TRBJ1-2; D ambiguous. The germline V gene has CDR1 MDHEN and CDR2 SYDVKM. V shed 5 bases and J shed 8 bases, with 9 bases lying between them. The CDR3 has 11 residues. The CDR3, as DNA: TGTGCCAGCAGTACCTCTAAGGGCTACACCTTC. Translated, it gives CASSTSKGYTF.

The chain joins TRBV7-9 to TRBJ1-2, with unresolved D. The CDR3 contains 15 residues. Germline CDR1 reads SEHNR; CDR2 reads FQNEAQ (reference sequence). Trimming stripped 1 base from V and 4 bases from J, with 13 bases between. DNA of the CDR3: TGTGCCAGCAGCTTAGGGCAGGAGAGAATCTATGGCTACACCTTC. Its translation: CASSLGQERIYGYTF.

V and J are TRBV30 and TRBJ1-1; perhaps TRBD1 as D (5 bases). The CDR3 has 15 residues. The germline V gene has CDR1 GTSNPN and CDR2 SVGIG (reference sequence). V lost 3 bases and J 5 bases, leaving 19 bases between the germline ends. This CDR3 reads CAWRPIGGGGTEAFF. The CDR3, as DNA: TGTGCCTGGAGGCCAATCGGCGGGGGAGGGACTGAAGCTTTCTTT.

The chain employs TRBV6-5 and TRBJ1-3, with 7 bases aligning to TRBD1. V gave up 5 bases and J gave up 3 bases; unmatched junction bases: 4. Germline V gene sequence: CDR1 MNHEY, CDR2 SVGAGI. The CDR3 contains 14 residues. CDR3 DNA: TGTGCCAGCAGTGTACGACAGGGTGGAAACACCATATATTTT. Residues: CASSVRQGGNTIYF.

There are a few counts of this clone. Here the CDR3 DNA reads TGCGCCAGCAGCTTTGGGACAGGGGGTATCTATGGCTACACCTTC. This encodes CASSFGTGGIYGYTF. This chain links TRBV5-1 with TRBJ1-2, with 11 nucleotides matching TRBD1. Germline V gene lookup returns CDR1 SGHRS and CDR2 YFSETQ. This CDR3 comprises 15 residues. V dropped 2 bases and J dropped 4; count of bases not matched to a gene: 4. Combining the CDR3 with reference TRBV5-1 and TRBJ1-2 gives the whole variable domain KAGVTQTPRYLIKTRGQQVTLSCSPISGHRSVSWYQQTPGQGLQFLFEYFSETQRNKGNFPGRFSGRQFSNSRSEMNVSTLELGDSALYLCASSFGTGGIYGYTFGSGTRLTVV.

V usage is TRBV6-1 and J usage is TRBJ2-2, with 7 bases fitting TRBD1. V shed 3 bases, J shed 1 base, and the junction held 2 bases outside the gene matches. CDR1 and CDR2 from the germline V gene are MNHNS and SASEGT. The CDR3 spans 15 residues. The CDR3 region has the DNA TGTGCCAGCAGTGAGGGGACAGTGAACACCGGGGAGCTGTTTTTT. It translates to CASSEGTVNTGELFF.